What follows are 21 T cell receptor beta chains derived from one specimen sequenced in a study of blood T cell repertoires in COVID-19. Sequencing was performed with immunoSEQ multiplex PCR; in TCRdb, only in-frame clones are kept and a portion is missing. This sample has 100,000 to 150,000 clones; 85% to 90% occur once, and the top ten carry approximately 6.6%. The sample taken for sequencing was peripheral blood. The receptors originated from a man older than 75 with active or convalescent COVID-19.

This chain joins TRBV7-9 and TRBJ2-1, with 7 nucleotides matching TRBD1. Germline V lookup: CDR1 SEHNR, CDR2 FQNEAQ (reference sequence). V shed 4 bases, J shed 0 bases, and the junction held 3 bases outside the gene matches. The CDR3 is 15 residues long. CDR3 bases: TGTGCCAGCAGCTCCAGACAGGGCTCCTACAATGAGCAGTTCTTC. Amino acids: CASSSRQGSYNEQFF. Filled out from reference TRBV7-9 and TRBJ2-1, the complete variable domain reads DTGVSQNPRHKITKRGQNVTFRCDPISEHNRLYWYRQTLGQGPEFLTYFQNEAQLEKSRLLSDRFSAERPKGSFSTLEIQRTEQGDSAMYLCASSSRQGSYNEQFFGPGTRLTVL.

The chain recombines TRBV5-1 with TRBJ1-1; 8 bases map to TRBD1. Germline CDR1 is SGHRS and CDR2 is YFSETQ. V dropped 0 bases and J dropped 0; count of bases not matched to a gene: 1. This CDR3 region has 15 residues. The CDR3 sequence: CASSLGQGLNTEAFF. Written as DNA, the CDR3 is TGCGCCAGCAGCTTGGGACAGGGGCTGAACACTGAAGCTTTCTTT.

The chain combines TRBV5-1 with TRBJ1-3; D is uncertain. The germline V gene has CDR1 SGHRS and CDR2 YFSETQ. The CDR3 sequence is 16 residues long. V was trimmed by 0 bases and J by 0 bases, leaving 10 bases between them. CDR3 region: CASSLAHSVSGNTIYF. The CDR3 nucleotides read TGCGCCAGCAGCTTGGCCCACAGTGTCTCTGGAAACACCATATATTTT.

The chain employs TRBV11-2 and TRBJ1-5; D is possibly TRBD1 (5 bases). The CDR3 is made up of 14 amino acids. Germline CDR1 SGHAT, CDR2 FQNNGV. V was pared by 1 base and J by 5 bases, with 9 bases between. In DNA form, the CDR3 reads TGTGCCAGCAGCTTAGGCAGGGCCTATCAGCCCCAGCATTTT. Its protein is CASSLGRAYQPQHF.

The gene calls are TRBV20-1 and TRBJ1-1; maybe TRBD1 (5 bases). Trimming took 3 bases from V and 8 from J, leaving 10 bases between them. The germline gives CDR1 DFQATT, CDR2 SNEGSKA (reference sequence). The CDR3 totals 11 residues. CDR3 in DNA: TGCAGTGCTAGTCAGGGCTTAGAAGCTTTCTTT. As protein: CSASQGLEAFF.

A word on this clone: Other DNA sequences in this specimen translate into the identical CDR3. The CDR3 DNA follows: TGTGCCAGCTCACCGGACAGGGCTGGAGGCTACACCTTC. Its protein is CASSPDRAGGYTF. The J gene is TRBJ1-2, the V gene TRBV18, with TRBD1 identical over 8 bases. The trim removed 3 bases at V and 8 bases at J, leaving 5 bases unmatched. CDR1 is KGHSH and CDR2 is LQKENI in the germline V gene. This CDR3 is 13 amino acids long.

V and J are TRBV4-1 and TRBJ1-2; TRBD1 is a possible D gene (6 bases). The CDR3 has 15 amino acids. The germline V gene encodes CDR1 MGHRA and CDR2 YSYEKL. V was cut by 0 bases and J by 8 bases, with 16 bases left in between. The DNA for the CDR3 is TGCGCCAGCAGCCAAGATCTGAACAGGGAAGGCGGCTACACCTTC. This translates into CASSQDLNREGGYTF.

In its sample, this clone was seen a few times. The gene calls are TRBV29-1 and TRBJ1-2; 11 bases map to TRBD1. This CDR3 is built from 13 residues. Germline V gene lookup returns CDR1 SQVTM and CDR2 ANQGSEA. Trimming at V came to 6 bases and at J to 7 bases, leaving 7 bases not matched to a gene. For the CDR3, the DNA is TGCAGCGTCGACGGACAGGGGGCAGGTGGCTACACCTTC. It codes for CSVDGQGAGGYTF.

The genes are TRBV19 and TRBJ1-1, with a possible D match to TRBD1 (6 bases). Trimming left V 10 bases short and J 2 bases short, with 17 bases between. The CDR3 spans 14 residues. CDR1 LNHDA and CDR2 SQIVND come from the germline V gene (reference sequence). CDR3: CAIGHGGLNTEAFF. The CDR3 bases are TGTGCCATCGGTCATGGGGGCCTCAACACTGAAGCTTTCTTT.

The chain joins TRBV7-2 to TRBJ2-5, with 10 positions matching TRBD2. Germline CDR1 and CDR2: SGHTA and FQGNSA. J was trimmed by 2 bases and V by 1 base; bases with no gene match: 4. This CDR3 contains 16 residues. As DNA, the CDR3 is TGTGCCAGCAGCTTAGTAAGCGGGGGGGGACAAGAGACCCAGTACTTC. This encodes CASSLVSGGGQETQYF.

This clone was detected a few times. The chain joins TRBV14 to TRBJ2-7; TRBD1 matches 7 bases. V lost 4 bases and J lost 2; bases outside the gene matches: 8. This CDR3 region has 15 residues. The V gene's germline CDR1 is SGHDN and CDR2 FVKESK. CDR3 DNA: TGTGCCAGCAGCCTTTCTTGGGGGACAGCCTACGAGCAGTACTTC. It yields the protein CASSLSWGTAYEQYF.

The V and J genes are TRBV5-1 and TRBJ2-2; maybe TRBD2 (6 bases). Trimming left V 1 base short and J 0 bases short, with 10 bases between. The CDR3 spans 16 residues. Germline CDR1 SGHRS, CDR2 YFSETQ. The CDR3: CASSLRGGANTGELFF. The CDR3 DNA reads TGCGCCAGCAGCTTGAGAGGCGGGGCGAACACCGGGGAGCTGTTTTTT. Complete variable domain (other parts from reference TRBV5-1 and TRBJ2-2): KAGVTQTPRYLIKTRGQQVTLSCSPISGHRSVSWYQQTPGQGLQFLFEYFSETQRNKGNFPGRFSGRQFSNSRSEMNVSTLELGDSALYLCASSLRGGANTGELFFGEGSRLTVL.

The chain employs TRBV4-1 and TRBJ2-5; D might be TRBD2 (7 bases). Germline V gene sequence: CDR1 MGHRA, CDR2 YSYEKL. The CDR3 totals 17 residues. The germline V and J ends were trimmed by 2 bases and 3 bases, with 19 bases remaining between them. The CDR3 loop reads CASSQYPGAAGEETQYF. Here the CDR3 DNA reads TGCGCCAGCAGCCAATATCCAGGGGCTGCGGGAGAAGAGACCCAGTACTTC.

The CDR3 reads CASSDGRGQETQYF. As DNA, the CDR3 is TGTGCCAGCAGTGACGGCCGGGGACAAGAGACCCAGTACTTC. The rearrangement uses TRBV25-1 and TRBJ2-5, with D possibly being TRBD2 (5 bases). This CDR3 region has 14 residues. CDR1 is MGHDK and CDR2 is SYGVNS in the germline V gene. V shed 3 bases and J shed 2 bases, with 10 bases lying between them.

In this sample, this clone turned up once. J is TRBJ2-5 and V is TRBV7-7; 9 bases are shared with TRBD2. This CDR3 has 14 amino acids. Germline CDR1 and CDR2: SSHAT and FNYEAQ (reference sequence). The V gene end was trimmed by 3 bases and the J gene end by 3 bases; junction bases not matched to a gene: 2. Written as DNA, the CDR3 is TGTGCCAGCAGCTTTAGCGGGGGAAAAGAGACCCAGTACTTC. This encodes CASSFSGGKETQYF.

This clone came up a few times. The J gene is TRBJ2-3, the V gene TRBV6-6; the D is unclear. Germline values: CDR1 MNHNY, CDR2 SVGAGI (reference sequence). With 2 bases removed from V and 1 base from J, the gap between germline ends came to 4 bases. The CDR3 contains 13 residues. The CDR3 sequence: CASSYGRTDTQYF. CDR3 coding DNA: TGTGCCAGCAGTTACGGGCGCACAGATACGCAGTATTTT.

CDR3 sequence: CASSVREDRDYAGELFF. In DNA form, the CDR3 reads TGTGCCAGCAGCGTGAGGGAGGATCGGGATTACGCCGGGGAGCTGTTTTTT. J is TRBJ2-2 and V is TRBV9; tentative D call: TRBD2 (6 bases). V lost 2 bases, J lost 6 bases, and 20 bases lay in between. Germline values: CDR1 SGDLS, CDR2 YYNGEE. The CDR3 extends over 17 amino acids.

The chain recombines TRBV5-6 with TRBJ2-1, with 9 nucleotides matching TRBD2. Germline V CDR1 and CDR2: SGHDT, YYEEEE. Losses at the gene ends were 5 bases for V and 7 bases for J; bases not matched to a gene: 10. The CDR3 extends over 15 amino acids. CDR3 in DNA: TGTGCCAGCAGGGGGATTAGCGGGAGTATAAATGAGCAGTTCTTC. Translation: CASRGISGSINEQFF.

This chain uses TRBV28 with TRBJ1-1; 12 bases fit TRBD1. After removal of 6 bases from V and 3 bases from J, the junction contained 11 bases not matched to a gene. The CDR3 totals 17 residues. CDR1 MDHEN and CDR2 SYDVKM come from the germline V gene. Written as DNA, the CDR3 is TGTGCCAGCAGCTCGGGGACAGGGGGCTGGGAGGACACTGAAGCTTTCTTT. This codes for CASSSGTGGWEDTEAFF.

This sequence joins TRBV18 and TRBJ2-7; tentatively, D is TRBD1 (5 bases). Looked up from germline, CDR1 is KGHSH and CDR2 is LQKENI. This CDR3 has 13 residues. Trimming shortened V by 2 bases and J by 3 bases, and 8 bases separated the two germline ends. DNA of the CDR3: TGTGCCAGCTCACCAAGGGGCGGCTACGAGCAGTACTTC. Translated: CASSPRGGYEQYF.

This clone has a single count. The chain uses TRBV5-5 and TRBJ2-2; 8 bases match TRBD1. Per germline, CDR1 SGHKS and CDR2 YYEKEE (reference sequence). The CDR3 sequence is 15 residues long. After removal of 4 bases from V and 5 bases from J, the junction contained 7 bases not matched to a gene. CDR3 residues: CASSTRQGSTGELFF. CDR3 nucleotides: TGTGCCAGCAGCACCCGACAGGGGAGTACCGGGGAGCTGTTTTTT.